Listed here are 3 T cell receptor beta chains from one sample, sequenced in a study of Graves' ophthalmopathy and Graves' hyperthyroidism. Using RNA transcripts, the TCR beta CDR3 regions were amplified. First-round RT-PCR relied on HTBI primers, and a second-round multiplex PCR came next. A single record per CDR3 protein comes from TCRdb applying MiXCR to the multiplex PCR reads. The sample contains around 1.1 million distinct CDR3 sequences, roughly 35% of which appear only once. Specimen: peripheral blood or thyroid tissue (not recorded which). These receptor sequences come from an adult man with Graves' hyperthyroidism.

CDR3 DNA sequence: TGTGCCAGTGCCAGGCTCGTCGGGTCCTACGAGCAGTACTTC. This translates into CASARLVGSYEQYF. The chain has TRBV2 and TRBJ2-7; no clear D gene. This CDR3 has 14 amino acids. Looked up from germline, CDR1 is SNHLY and CDR2 is FYNNEI. Deletions cut 9 bases from V and 1 base from J, with 16 bases between. Using reference TRBV2 and TRBJ2-7 for the parts outside the CDR3, the full variable domain is EPEVTQTPSHQVTQMGQEVILRCVPISNHLYFYWYRQILGQKVEFLVSFYNNEISEKSEIFDDQFSVERPDGSNFTLKIRSTKLEDSAMYFCASARLVGSYEQYFGPGTRLTVT.

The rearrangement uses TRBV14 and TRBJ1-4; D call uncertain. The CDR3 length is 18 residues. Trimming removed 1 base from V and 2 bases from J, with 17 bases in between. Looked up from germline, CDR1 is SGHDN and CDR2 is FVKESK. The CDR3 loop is CASSQGVSPSVTNEKLFF. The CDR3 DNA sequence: TGTGCCAGCAGCCAAGGCGTTAGCCCCAGCGTCACTAATGAAAAACTGTTTTTT. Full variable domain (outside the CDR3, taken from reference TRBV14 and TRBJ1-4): EAGVTQFPSHSVIEKGQTVTLRCDPISGHDNLYWYRRVMGKEIKFLLHFVKESKQDESGMPNNRFLAERTGGTYSTLKVQPAELEDSGVYFCASSQGVSPSVTNEKLFFGSGTQLSVL.

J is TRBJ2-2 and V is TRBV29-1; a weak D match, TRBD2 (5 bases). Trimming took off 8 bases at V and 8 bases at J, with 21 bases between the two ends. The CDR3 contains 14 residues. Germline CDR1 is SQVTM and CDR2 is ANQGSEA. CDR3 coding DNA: TGCAGCTCGAGGGCCACCCCGGGTCCGGGGGAGCTGTTTTTT. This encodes CSSRATPGPGELFF.